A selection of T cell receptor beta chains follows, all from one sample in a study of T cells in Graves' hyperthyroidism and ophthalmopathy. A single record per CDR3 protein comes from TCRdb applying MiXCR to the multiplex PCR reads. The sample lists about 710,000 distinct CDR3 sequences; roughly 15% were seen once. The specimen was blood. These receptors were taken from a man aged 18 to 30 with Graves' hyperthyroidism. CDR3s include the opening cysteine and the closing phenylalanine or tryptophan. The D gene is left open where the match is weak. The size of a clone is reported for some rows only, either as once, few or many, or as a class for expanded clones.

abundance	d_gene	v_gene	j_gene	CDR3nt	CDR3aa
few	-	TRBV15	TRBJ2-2	TGTGCCACCAGCGGCGGAACAGGGTTCACCGGGGAGCTGTTTTTT	CATSGGTGFTGELFF
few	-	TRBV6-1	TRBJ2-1	TGTGCCAGCAGTCCCGAAGGAGCGTTCTATGAGCAGTTCTTC	CASSPEGAFYEQFF
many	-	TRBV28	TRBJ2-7	TGTGCCAGCCGGGTTACTAGCTCCTACGAGCAGTACTTC	CASRVTSSYEQYF
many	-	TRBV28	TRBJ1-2	TGTGCCAGCAGTCGAGACAGCACCTTTTATGGCTACACCTTC	CASSRDSTFYGYTF
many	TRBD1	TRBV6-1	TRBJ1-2	TGTGCCAGCAGTGAATTTGGGACAGACTCGTATGGCTACACCTTC	CASSEFGTDSYGYTF
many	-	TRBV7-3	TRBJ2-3	TGTGCCAGCAGCTCCGCCGGGGCAGATAATACGCAGTATTTT	CASSSAGADNTQYF
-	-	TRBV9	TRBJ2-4	TGTGCCAGCAGCGTAGGAACCCAGACGGACATTCAGTACTTC	CASSVGTQTDIQYF
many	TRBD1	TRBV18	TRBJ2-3	TGTGCCAGCTCATCTCGACAGGGCAGCACAGATACGCAGTATTTT	CASSSRQGSTDTQYF
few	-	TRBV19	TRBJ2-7	TGTGCCAGTAGACCGCAGGGCTTCTCCTACGAGCAGTACTTC	CASRPQGFSYEQYF
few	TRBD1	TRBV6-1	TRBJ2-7	TGTGCCAGCAAGGCGAGGGGGCCGGGTGAGCAGTACTTC	CASKARGPGEQYF
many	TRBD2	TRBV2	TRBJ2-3	TGTGCCAGCAGCTCGGGGAGGGTTATCACAGATACGCAGTATTTT	CASSSGRVITDTQYF
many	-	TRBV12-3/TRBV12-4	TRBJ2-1	TGTGCCAGCAGTTTAGAGAAGGGGCACTACTACAATGAGCAGTTCTTC	CASSLEKGHYYNEQFF
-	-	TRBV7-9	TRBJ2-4	TGTGCCAGCAGCACCTCCGAAGCGGTCCTAGCCAAAAACATTCAGTACTTC	CASSTSEAVLAKNIQYF
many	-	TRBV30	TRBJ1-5	TGTGCCTGGAGTGTACAGGGTCCACAGCCCCAGCATTTT	CAWSVQGPQPQHF
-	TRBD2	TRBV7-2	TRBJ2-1	TGTGCCAGCAGCTCGGGGGGGGGGGGACCACCCGCTGACTTCTCCTACAATGAGCAGTTCTTC	CASSSGGGGPPADFSYNEQFF
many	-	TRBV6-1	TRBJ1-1	TGTGCCAGCAATCTTCGTTTGGACACTGAAGCTTTCTTT	CASNLRLDTEAFF
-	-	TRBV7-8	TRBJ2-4	TGTGCCAGCAGCACGGTCTGGGGGCACGCCAAAAACATTCAGTACTTC	CASSTVWGHAKNIQYF
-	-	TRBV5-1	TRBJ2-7	TGCGCCAGCAGCCCGGGGTCAGACGAGCAGTACTTC	CASSPGSDEQYF
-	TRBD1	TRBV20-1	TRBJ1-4	TGCAGTGCTGGGACAGGCCAGAATGAAAAACTGTTTTTT	CSAGTGQNEKLFF
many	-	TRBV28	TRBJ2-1	TGTGCCAGCAGACCTACTAGCATCTATGAGCAGTTCTTC	CASRPTSIYEQFF
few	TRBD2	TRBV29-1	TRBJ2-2	TGCAGCGTCTCTCCGGGACTAGCGGCCACCGGGGAGCTGTTTTTT	CSVSPGLAATGELFF
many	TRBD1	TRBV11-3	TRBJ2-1	TGTGCCAGCAGCTATAGAGGGACAGGGGCGAACAATGAGCAGTTCTTC	CASSYRGTGANNEQFF
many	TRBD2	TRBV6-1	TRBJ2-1	TGTGCCAGCAGTTACGGGTCGGGAGGGCCGAATGAGCAGTTCTTC	CASSYGSGGPNEQFF
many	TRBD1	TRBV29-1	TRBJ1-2	TGCAGCGTTGTGACAGGGCCTAACTATGGCTACACCTTC	CSVVTGPNYGYTF
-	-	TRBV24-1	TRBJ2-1	TGTGCCACCAGTGATCACAGGATGGGTGAGCAGTTCTTC	CATSDHRMGEQFF
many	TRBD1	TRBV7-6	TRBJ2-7	TGTGCCAGCAGCCCTAGGACAGGGTACGAGCAGTACTTC	CASSPRTGYEQYF
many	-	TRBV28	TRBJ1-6	TGTGCCAGCAGTTTGGGACCCGCGACTAATTCACCCCTCCACTTT	CASSLGPATNSPLHF
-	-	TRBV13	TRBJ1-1	TGTGCCAGCAGCCTCCTCAGGTCGTTGAACACTGAAGCTTTCTTT	CASSLLRSLNTEAFF